What follows are 7 T cell receptor beta chains derived from one specimen sequenced in a study of blood T cell repertoires in COVID-19. Method: immunoSEQ multiplex PCR; TCRdb's copy keeps in-frame clones and lacks some. The profile shows about 190,000 clones, approximately 91% of them singletons. Sequenced material: peripheral blood. The receptor source for this set is a man between 35 and 55 years old with acute or convalescent COVID-19.

The gene calls are TRBV4-2 and TRBJ1-5, with D unresolved. V lost 4 bases and J lost 15, with 22 bases in between. Germline V gene data show CDR1 as LGHNA and CDR2 as YNFKEQ. The CDR3 sequence is 14 residues long. CDR3 DNA sequence: TGTGCCAGCAGCCCCCTATTATCGGCGGGTGCCTTGCATTTT. Its translation: CASSPLLSAGALHF.

The chain couples TRBV10-1 to TRBJ2-1, with 14 nucleotides matching TRBD2. CDR1 is WNHNN, CDR2 SYGVQD, per germline (reference sequence). V dropped 4 bases and J dropped 9; count of bases not matched to a gene: 5. The CDR3 covers 15 residues. CDR3 sequence (DNA): TGCGCCAGCAGTGCGACTAGCGGGGGGGCGGGTGAGCAGTTCTTC. Translation gives CASSATSGGAGEQFF.

V is TRBV12-3 or TRBV12-4 and J is TRBJ2-2; D is unresolved. The CDR3 spans 13 residues. The V and J ends lost 5 bases and 0 bases respectively, with 4 bases between them. The CDR3 DNA follows: TGTGCCAGCAGTCCGTCGAACACCGGGGAGCTGTTTTTT. It translates to CASSPSNTGELFF.

The rearrangement joins TRBV7-6 to TRBJ2-3; 11 bases agree with TRBD2. CDR1 is SGHVS, CDR2 FNYEAQ, per germline. The V and J ends lost 5 bases and 0 bases, in that order; junction bases with no gene match: 4. The CDR3 extends over 16 amino acids. CDR3 sequence (DNA): TGTGCCAGCAGCCATTCTAGCGGGGGGAGCACAGATACGCAGTATTTT. Its translation is CASSHSSGGSTDTQYF.

On this clone: Other DNA sequences in this specimen translate into the identical CDR3. V usage is TRBV15 and J usage is TRBJ2-5, with 7 positions matching TRBD1. CDR1 and CDR2 (germline): LNHNV, YYDKDF (reference sequence). The CDR3 is made up of 14 amino acids. The ends lost 8 bases at V and 5 bases at J; junction bases unmatched: 11. CDR3 loop: CATQRQGWGETQYF. CDR3 nucleotides: TGTGCCACCCAGCGACAGGGATGGGGGGAGACCCAGTACTTC.

CDR3 protein: CAIRAIAGTDTQYF. Written as DNA, the CDR3 is TGTGCCATCAGGGCAATAGCGGGTACAGATACGCAGTATTTT. The chain combines TRBV10-3 with TRBJ2-3, with TRBD2 matching over 7 bases. With 6 bases clipped from V and 3 bases from J, the junction kept 6 bases outside the gene matches. Germline loops: CDR1 ENHRY, CDR2 SYGVKD. The CDR3 consists of 14 residues.

The chain carries TRBV9 and TRBJ1-2; 8 nucleotides match TRBD1. From germline, CDR1 is SGDLS and CDR2 YYNGEE. This CDR3 spans 14 amino acids. J was trimmed by 6 bases and V by 6 bases; bases with no gene match: 10. CDR3 in amino acids: CASNPSGGGNGYTF. For the CDR3, the DNA is TGTGCCAGCAATCCTTCAGGGGGCGGTAATGGCTACACCTTC.